The entry that follows covers one T cell receptor beta chain sequence. Time point indicated: newly diagnosed GD, antithyroid drugs for less than 3 months. Isolated PBMC RNA provided the starting material for the TCR library. In building TCR beta libraries, iRepertoire HTBI primers were used together with Arm-PCR of CDR3 regions. TCRdb ran MiXCR on the multiplex PCR reads and lists one entry per CDR3 protein. The sample consists of approximately 400,000 distinct CDR3 sequences, about 15% of them appearing once. CDR1 and CDR2 from the germline V gene are SGHAT and FQNNGV. V dropped 1 base and J dropped 4; count of bases not matched to a gene: 7. The CDR3 is 19 amino acids. This entry belongs to a study of regulatory T cells in long-lasting Graves disease. These same records also appear under a second study, on T cells in Graves' hyperthyroidism and ophthalmopathy. As that study records: Before onset, ophthalmopathy was predicted by the model a median around 6 months earlier.

The sequence came from a woman in her forties with Graves disease. Specimen: peripheral blood mononuclear cells (PBMCs), collected at new diagnosis, from a patient treated with antithyroid drugs. J is TRBJ2-1 and V is TRBV11-2; 16 positions agree with TRBD2. The CDR3: CASSLVGTSGRAGYNEQFF. CDR3 DNA: TGTGCCAGCAGCTTAGTGGGGACTAGCGGGAGGGCCGGATACAATGAGCAGTTCTTC.